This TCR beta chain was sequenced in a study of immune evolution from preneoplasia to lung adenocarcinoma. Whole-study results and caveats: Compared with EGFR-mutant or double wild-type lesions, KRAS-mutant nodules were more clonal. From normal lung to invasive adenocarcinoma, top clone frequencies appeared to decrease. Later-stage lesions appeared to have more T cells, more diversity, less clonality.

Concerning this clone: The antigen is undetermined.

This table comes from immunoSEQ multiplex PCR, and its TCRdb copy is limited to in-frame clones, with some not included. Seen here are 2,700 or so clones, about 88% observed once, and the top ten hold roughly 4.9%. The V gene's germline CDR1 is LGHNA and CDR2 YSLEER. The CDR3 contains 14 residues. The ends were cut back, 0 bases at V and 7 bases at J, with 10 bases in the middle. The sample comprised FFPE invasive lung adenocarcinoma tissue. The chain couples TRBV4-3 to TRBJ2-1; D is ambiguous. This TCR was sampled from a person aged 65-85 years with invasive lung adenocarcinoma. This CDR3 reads CASSQETYLNEQFF. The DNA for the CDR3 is TGCGCCAGCAGCCAAGAGACCTATTTAAATGAGCAGTTCTTC.